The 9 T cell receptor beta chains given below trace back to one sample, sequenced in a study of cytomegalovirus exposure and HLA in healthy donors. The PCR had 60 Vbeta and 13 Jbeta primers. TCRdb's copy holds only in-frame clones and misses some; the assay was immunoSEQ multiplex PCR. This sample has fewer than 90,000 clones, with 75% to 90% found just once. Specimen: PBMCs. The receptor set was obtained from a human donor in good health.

CDR3 sequence reads: CASSYPGSYEQYF. For the CDR3, the DNA is TGTGCCAGCAGTTATCCAGGCTCCTACGAGCAGTACTTC. V usage is TRBV6-5 and J usage is TRBJ2-7; D not resolved. V lost 3 bases and J lost 0, with 6 bases in between. The V gene's germline CDR1 is MNHEY and CDR2 SVGAGI. The CDR3 is 13 residues long.

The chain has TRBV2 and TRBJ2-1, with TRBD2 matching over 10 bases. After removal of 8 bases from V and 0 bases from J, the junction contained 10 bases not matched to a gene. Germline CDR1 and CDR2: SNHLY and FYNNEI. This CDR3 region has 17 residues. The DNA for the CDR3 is TGTGCCAGCCGATATTTTAGCGGGGGGAGCTCCTACAATGAGCAGTTCTTC. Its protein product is CASRYFSGGSSYNEQFF.

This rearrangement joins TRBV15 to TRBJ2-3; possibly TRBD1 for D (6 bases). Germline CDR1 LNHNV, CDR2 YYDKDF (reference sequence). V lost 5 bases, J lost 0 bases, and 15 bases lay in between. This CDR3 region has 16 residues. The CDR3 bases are TGTGCCACCAGCCGAGCGACAGGTACGAGCACAGATACGCAGTATTTT. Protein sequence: CATSRATGTSTDTQYF.

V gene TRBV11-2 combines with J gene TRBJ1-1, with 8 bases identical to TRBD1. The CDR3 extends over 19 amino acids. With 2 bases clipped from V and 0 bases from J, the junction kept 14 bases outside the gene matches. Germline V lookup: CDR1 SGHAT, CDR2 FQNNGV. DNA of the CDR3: TGTGCCAGCAGCTTAATTGGACAGGGAGGAATTAGGATGAACACTGAAGCTTTCTTT. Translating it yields CASSLIGQGGIRMNTEAFF.

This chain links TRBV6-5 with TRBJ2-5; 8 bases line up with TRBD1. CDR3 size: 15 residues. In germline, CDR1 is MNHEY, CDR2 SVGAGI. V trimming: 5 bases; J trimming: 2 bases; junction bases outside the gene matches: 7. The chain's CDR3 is CASSLWDRRQETQYF. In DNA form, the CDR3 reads TGTGCCAGCAGTCTTTGGGACAGGAGGCAAGAGACCCAGTACTTC.

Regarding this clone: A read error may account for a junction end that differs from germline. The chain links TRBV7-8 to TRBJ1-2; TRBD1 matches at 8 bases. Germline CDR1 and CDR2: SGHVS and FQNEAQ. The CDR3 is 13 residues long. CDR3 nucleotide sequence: TGTGCCAGCAGCTTAGGGGGACAGGAGACCGCCGCTTTC. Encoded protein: CASSLGGQETAAF.

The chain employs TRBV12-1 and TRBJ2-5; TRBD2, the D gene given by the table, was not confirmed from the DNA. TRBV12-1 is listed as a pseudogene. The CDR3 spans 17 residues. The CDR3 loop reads CASSFGQRGGQKETQYF. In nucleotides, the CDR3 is TGTGCCAGCAGCTTTGGGCAGCGGGGGGGACAAAAAGAGACCCAGTACTTC.

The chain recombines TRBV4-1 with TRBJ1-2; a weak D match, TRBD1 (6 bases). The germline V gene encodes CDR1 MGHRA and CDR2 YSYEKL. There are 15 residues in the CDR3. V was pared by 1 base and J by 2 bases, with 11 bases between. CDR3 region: CASSQGPTGNYGYTF. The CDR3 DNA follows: TGCGCCAGCAGCCAAGGCCCTACAGGGAACTATGGCTACACCTTC.

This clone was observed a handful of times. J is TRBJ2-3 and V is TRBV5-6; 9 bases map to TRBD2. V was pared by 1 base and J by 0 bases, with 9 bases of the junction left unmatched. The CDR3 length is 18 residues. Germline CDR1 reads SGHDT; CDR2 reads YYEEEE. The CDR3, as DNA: TGTGCCAGCAGCTTGTTAGGGCGGGGGGGGGACAGCACAGATACGCAGTATTTT. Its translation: CASSLLGRGGDSTDTQYF.